Described below is a single T cell receptor beta chain sequence and its context. Its antigen is still unknown. This CDR3 comprises 15 residues. Germline V CDR1 and CDR2: KGHSH, LQKENI. V lost 6 bases and J lost 0; bases outside the gene matches: 6. The data stem from a study of graft-versus-host responses after intestinal transplantation. TCRdb keeps only in-frame clones here, not all; method: immunoSEQ multiplex PCR. The sample holds under 150,000 clones, approximately 92% seen once. The TCR was taken from a human donor who received an intestinal transplant. The sample consisted of unstimulated CD4+ T cells sorted from spleen or lymph node cells, taken before intestinal transplant. This chain connects TRBV18 to TRBJ2-5; TRBD2 matches at 8 bases. CDR3 nucleotide sequence: TGTGCCAGCTCCTCCGGGAGGGGCGACCAAGAGACCCAGTACTTC. This codes for CASSSGRGDQETQYF.